The next 3 T cell receptor beta chains were all read from a single sample in a study of blood T cell repertoires in COVID-19. The protocol was immunoSEQ multiplex PCR, while the TCRdb copy is restricted to in-frame clones and leaves out a portion. The sample carries 100,000 to 140,000 clones, about four fifths recorded once. The sequenced material came from peripheral blood. These receptors were taken from a man between 65 and 85 years old with acute or convalescent COVID-19.

The chain combines TRBV5-8 with TRBJ2-5, with 13 bases lining up with TRBD2. Trimming removed 4 bases from V and 2 bases from J; junction bases left unmatched: 5. This CDR3 is 16 amino acids long. Germline CDR1 SGHTS, CDR2 YDEGEE. The CDR3 spells CASSIGLAGDQETQYF. The CDR3 nucleotides read TGTGCCAGCAGCATCGGACTAGCGGGGGATCAAGAGACCCAGTACTTC.

V usage is TRBV10-3 and J usage is TRBJ1-3; D may be TRBD1 (5 bases). CDR3 size: 15 residues. Germline V gene sequence: CDR1 ENHRY, CDR2 SYGVKD. The V gene lost 3 bases and the J gene lost 4 bases, with 13 bases spanning the gap. This CDR3 is CAISEQVNVGNTIYF. DNA of the CDR3: TGTGCCATCAGTGAACAGGTTAACGTCGGAAACACCATATATTTT.

This rearrangement joins TRBV7-3 to TRBJ2-5; a weak D match, TRBD1 (5 bases). The CDR3 consists of 13 residues. V was shortened by 2 bases and J by 2 bases, with 6 bases between the two germline ends. Germline V gene data show CDR1 as SGHTA and CDR2 as FQGTGA. The CDR3 DNA sequence: TGTGCCAGCAGCTTAGGGGCTCAAGAGACCCAGTACTTC. Encoded protein: CASSLGAQETQYF.